The 15 T cell receptor beta chains given below trace back to one sample, sequenced in a study of T cell repertoires in cytomegalovirus infection. Antigens of these TCRs are unknown. TCRdb redid the calling of the reads with MiXCR, one entry per CDR3 protein. The data contain about 220,000 distinct CDR3 sequences, around 40% of them seen just once; the ten biggest clones take up around 64%. The starting material was CD8+ T cells from cultured PBMCs, obtained from culture after CMV antigen stimulation. The source is a human donor in good health (CMV status not recorded). Some clones in this sample may be carry-over from other donors' samples.

CDR3 loop: CASSHRVSITDTQYF. The CDR3 DNA is TGTGCCAGCAGTCACAGGGTATCTATTACAGATACGCAGTATTTT. V usage is TRBV28 and J usage is TRBJ2-3; maybe TRBD1 (6 bases). The V and J ends lost 5 bases and 3 bases respectively, with 15 bases between them. The CDR3 extends over 15 amino acids. Germline V gives CDR1 MDHEN, CDR2 SYDVKM.

This clonotype was seen more than once but under ten times. This chain links TRBV28 with TRBJ2-7; TRBD1 agrees at 7 bases. The J segment lost 7 bases and the V segment lost 3 bases, leaving 9 bases of the junction unmatched. This CDR3 has 14 residues. Germline V gives CDR1 MDHEN, CDR2 SYDVKM. This CDR3 reads CASSFYRGWEEQYF. DNA of the CDR3: TGTGCCAGCAGTTTTTACAGGGGTTGGGAGGAGCAGTACTTC.

The rearrangement uses TRBV29-1 and TRBJ1-1, with 10 bases aligning to TRBD1. The CDR3 is 13 amino acids. The trim removed 5 bases at V and 6 bases at J, leaving 6 bases unmatched. Looked up from germline, CDR1 is SQVTM and CDR2 is ANQGSEA. CDR3 DNA sequence: TGCAGCGTTTCGACAGGGGGCGGCGCTGAAGCTTTCTTT. The encoded protein is CSVSTGGGAEAFF.

J is TRBJ2-1 and V is TRBV6-9, with TRBD2 identical over 13 bases. This CDR3 has 16 amino acids. Germline values: CDR1 MNHGY, CDR2 SVAAGI. Trimming cost V 6 bases and J 9 bases; bases outside gene matches: 11. The CDR3 is CASSRTTSGRFVEQFF. CDR3 bases: TGTGCCAGCAGCCGAACGACTAGCGGGAGGTTTGTTGAGCAGTTCTTC.

This clonotype was counted a few times. The chain's CDR3 is CASSSTGDYNSPLHF. CDR3 coding DNA: TGTGCCAGCAGCTCGACAGGGGACTATAATTCACCCCTCCACTTT. V is TRBV7-9 and J is TRBJ1-6; TRBD1 matches at 8 bases. The CDR3 sequence is 15 residues long. V lost 4 bases to trimming and J lost 3 bases; unmatched junction nucleotides: 2. The V gene's germline CDR1 is SEHNR and CDR2 FQNEAQ (reference sequence).

This clonotype was recorded at least ten times. V gene TRBV12-3 or TRBV12-4 combines with J gene TRBJ1-2, with D unclear. CDR3 length: 13 residues. Deletions cut 3 bases from V and 2 bases from J, with 7 bases between. The CDR3 nucleotides are TGTGCCAGCAGTTTGCGGCGGAACTATGGCTACACCTTC. Translation: CASSLRRNYGYTF.

The J gene is TRBJ2-5, the V gene TRBV20-1; perhaps D is TRBD1 or TRBD2 (7 bases each). Per germline, CDR1 DFQATT and CDR2 SNEGSKA (reference sequence). Trimming removed 6 bases at V and 4 bases at J, with 24 bases between. The CDR3 spans 16 residues. The CDR3 loop is CSAFWGGQGVGETQYF. For the CDR3, the DNA is TGCAGTGCCTTCTGGGGGGGCCAGGGGGTCGGAGAGACCCAGTACTTC.

The chain employs TRBV7-9 and TRBJ1-2; 9 bases fit TRBD1. The junction had 8 bases not matched to a gene; V was cut back by 3 bases and J by 0 bases. Germline V lookup: CDR1 SEHNR, CDR2 FQNEAQ (reference sequence). The CDR3 covers 17 residues. This chain's CDR3 is CASSFGDRDSTNYGYTF. The CDR3 DNA sequence: TGTGCCAGCAGCTTCGGGGACAGGGATTCAACTAACTATGGCTACACCTTC. The full variable domain, in which reference TRBV7-9 and TRBJ1-2 provide the parts outside the CDR3, is DTGVSQNPRHKITKRGQNVTFRCDPISEHNRLYWYRQTLGQGPEFLTYFQNEAQLEKSRLLSDRFSAERPKGSFSTLEIQRTEQGDSAMYLCASSFGDRDSTNYGYTFGSGTRLTVV.

J is TRBJ1-5 and V is TRBV7-8; D remains unclear. Trimming left V 1 base short and J 7 bases short, with 14 bases between. Per germline, CDR1 SGHVS and CDR2 FQNEAQ. This CDR3 region has 15 residues. The CDR3 here is CASSLDPSPGQPQHF. The CDR3 DNA reads as TGTGCCAGCAGCTTAGACCCCTCCCCGGGGCAGCCCCAGCATTTT.

The genes are TRBV6-8 and TRBJ1-5; no definite D call. Trimming cost V 0 bases and J 0 bases, with 9 bases left between them. The V gene's germline CDR1 is MNHGY and CDR2 SAAAGT. The CDR3 sequence is 16 residues long. CDR3 sequence reads: CASSYSQPYSNQPQHF. CDR3 nucleotide sequence: TGTGCCAGCAGTTACTCCCAGCCCTATAGCAATCAGCCCCAGCATTTT.

V gene TRBV7-8 combines with J gene TRBJ2-3; 8 bases align to TRBD2. The trim removed 5 bases at V and 2 bases at J, leaving 12 bases unmatched. There are 17 residues in the CDR3. Germline V gene data show CDR1 as SGHVS and CDR2 as FQNEAQ. DNA for the CDR3: TGTGCCAGCAGCCGCTTAGAGCGGGAGCCGAACACAGATACGCAGTATTTT. Translated: CASSRLEREPNTDTQYF.

The chain links TRBV27 to TRBJ2-1; perhaps TRBD2 as D (6 bases). Trimming removed 0 bases at V and 3 bases at J, with 9 bases between. The CDR3 consists of 15 residues. The germline V gene has CDR1 MNHEY and CDR2 SMNVEV (reference sequence). The CDR3 protein is CASSLSGGFYNEQFF. CDR3 bases: TGTGCCAGCAGTTTATCCGGGGGTTTCTACAATGAGCAGTTCTTC.

This clonotype was seen only a few times. V usage is TRBV7-3 and J usage is TRBJ1-2; D call uncertain. There are 14 residues in the CDR3. Trimming stripped 3 bases from V and 8 bases from J, with 16 bases between. Germline V lookup: CDR1 SGHTA, CDR2 FQGTGA. In nucleotides, the CDR3 is TGTGCCAGCAGCTTCTCGGGCAGCTCCTCGGGCTACACCTTC. Encoded protein: CASSFSGSSSGYTF.

The gene calls are TRBV7-9 and TRBJ2-7; the match to TRBD1 covers 7 bases. Losses at the gene ends were 5 bases for V and 10 bases for J; bases not matched to a gene: 8. Germline CDR1 reads SEHNR; CDR2 reads FQNEAQ (reference sequence). The CDR3 covers 12 residues. The CDR3 loop is CASSQGVTAQYF. For the CDR3, the DNA is TGTGCCAGCAGCCAGGGGGTGACAGCTCAGTACTTC.

This chain links TRBV7-2 with TRBJ1-5; 8 bases line up with TRBD1. Looked up from germline, CDR1 is SGHTA and CDR2 is FQGNSA. The CDR3 totals 15 residues. Germline trimming cut 2 bases from V and 3 bases from J; bases unmatched to any gene: 3. The CDR3 nucleotides read TGTGCCAGCAGCTTAAACAGGGGGATCAATCAGCCCCAGCATTTT. Protein sequence: CASSLNRGINQPQHF.